These 30 T cell receptor beta chains came from one sample sequenced in a study of T cell repertoires in ileal Crohn's disease. Generated by immunoSEQ multiplex PCR, the TCRdb table keeps only in-frame clones and is missing some. The sample records approximately 5,700 clones, around 89% being singletons. Before sorting, lamina propria lymphocytes were separated from surgical specimens by density gradient. Sequenced sample: CD4+ T cells from ileum. These TCRs come from an adult with Crohn's disease. Some clones in this sample may be carry-over from other donors' samples.

This clone was detected once. The rearrangement uses TRBV7-8 and TRBJ2-7; D call uncertain. Germline CDR1 reads SGHVS; CDR2 reads FQNEAQ. The CDR3 contains 15 residues. The V end was cut by 6 bases, the J end by 7 bases, with 22 bases between. In nucleotides, the CDR3 is TGTGCCAGCAGTAACCAGTTGTTTGTCCTAGAAGAGCAGTACTTC. It codes for CASSNQLFVLEEQYF.

The chain employs TRBV5-4 and TRBJ2-5; D is possibly TRBD1 (7 bases). V lost 2 bases and J 5 bases, leaving 10 bases between the germline ends. Germline-derived CDR1 and CDR2 are SGHNT and YYREEE (reference sequence). The CDR3 is 13 residues long. CDR3 residues: CASSFPGGETQYF. The CDR3 DNA reads as TGTGCCAGCAGCTTTCCAGGGGGGGAGACCCAGTACTTC. The variable domain in full, completed from reference TRBV5-4 and TRBJ2-5, reads ETGVTQSPTHLIKTRGQQVTLRCSSQSGHNTVSWYQQALGQGPQFIFQYYREEENGRGNFPPRFSGLQFPNYSSELNVNALELDDSALYLCASSFPGGETQYFGPGTRLLVL.

The CDR3 is CASSYSTQGLGELFF. CDR3 nucleotide sequence: TGTGCCAGCAGTTACTCGACTCAGGGGCTCGGGGAGCTGTTTTTT. The J gene is TRBJ2-2, the V gene TRBV6-5, with D perhaps TRBD1 (6 bases). The length of the CDR3 is 15 residues. Germline loops: CDR1 MNHEY, CDR2 SVGAGI. V was clipped by 0 bases and J by 7 bases, with 12 bases between them.

J is TRBJ2-1 and V is TRBV28, with D unresolved. V lost 3 bases and J 5 bases, leaving 8 bases between the germline ends. There are 13 residues in the CDR3. CDR1 MDHEN and CDR2 SYDVKM come from the germline V gene. The CDR3 here is CASSFLRDNEQFF. In DNA, the CDR3 is TGTGCCAGCAGTTTCCTCCGGGACAATGAGCAGTTCTTC.

A few counts support this clone. This chain joins TRBV10-3 and TRBJ1-5, with TRBD1 as a possible D gene (5 bases). CDR1 is ENHRY and CDR2 is SYGVKD in the germline V gene. V lost 0 bases and J 7 bases, leaving 10 bases between the germline ends. CDR3 length: 14 residues. CDR3 nucleotides: TGTGCCATCAGTGAGTCGGGGGGGATACAGCCCCAGCATTTT. Amino acids: CAISESGGIQPQHF.

J is TRBJ1-1 and V is TRBV29-1, with D perhaps TRBD1 (5 bases). The CDR3 has 13 residues. Germline lookup yields CDR1 SQVTM and CDR2 ANQGSEA. Trimming took off 3 bases at V and 2 bases at J, with 10 bases between the two ends. CDR3 nucleotide sequence: TGCAGCGTTGAGCGGGGGGACAACACTGAAGCTTTCTTT. The encoded protein is CSVERGDNTEAFF. Together with reference TRBV29-1 and TRBJ1-1, the CDR3 gives the full variable domain: SAVISQKPSRDICQRGTSLTIQCQVDSQVTMMFWYRQQPGQSLTLIATANQGSEATYESGFVIDKFPISRPNLTFSTLTVSNMSPEDSSIYLCSVERGDNTEAFFGQGTRLTVV.

The CDR3 region is CASSPTTTLAGGVRTQYF. DNA of the CDR3: TGTGCCAGCAGTCCCACAACAACACTAGCGGGAGGGGTTCGGACCCAGTACTTC. The chain joins TRBV27 to TRBJ2-5, with TRBD2 matching 13 bases. The junction had 16 bases not matched to a gene; V was cut back by 5 bases and J by 7 bases. The germline CDR1 and CDR2 sequences are MNHEY and SMNVEV (reference sequence). The CDR3 is made up of 18 amino acids.

The V gene is TRBV5-1, the J gene TRBJ1-2; D is perhaps TRBD1 (6 bases). This CDR3 spans 13 amino acids. The V end was cut by 4 bases, the J end by 2 bases, with 9 bases between. Germline-derived CDR1 and CDR2 are SGHRS and YFSETQ. CDR3 protein: CASSRTDNYGYTF. Here the CDR3 DNA reads TGCGCCAGCAGCCGGACAGACAACTATGGCTACACCTTC. The whole variable domain, filled in from reference TRBV5-1 and TRBJ1-2, reads KAGVTQTPRYLIKTRGQQVTLSCSPISGHRSVSWYQQTPGQGLQFLFEYFSETQRNKGNFPGRFSGRQFSNSRSEMNVSTLELGDSALYLCASSRTDNYGYTFGSGTRLTVV.

This CDR3 reads CASSQDPGVNYEQYF. The CDR3 nucleotides are TGTGCCAGCAGCCAAGATCCAGGGGTGAACTACGAGCAGTACTTC. The chain is built from TRBV4-2 and TRBJ2-7; possible D gene TRBD1, 6 bases. Germline loops: CDR1 LGHNA, CDR2 YNFKEQ. Trimming pared 0 bases from V and 3 bases from J, leaving 12 bases between. This CDR3 comprises 15 residues.

V usage is TRBV10-3 and J usage is TRBJ2-3; tentatively, D is TRBD1 (6 bases). Germline V CDR1 and CDR2: ENHRY, SYGVKD. Trimming removed 5 bases at V and 0 bases at J, with 12 bases between. CDR3 length equals 15 residues. This CDR3 is CAISSGTRSTDTQYF. The CDR3, as DNA: TGTGCCATCAGTTCCGGGACAAGAAGCACAGATACGCAGTATTTT.

This chain links TRBV18 with TRBJ1-4; TRBD1 aligns across 7 bases. V shed 2 bases, J shed 8 bases, and the junction held 8 bases outside the gene matches. The germline V gene encodes CDR1 KGHSH and CDR2 LQKENI. CDR3 length equals 15 residues. The CDR3 loop reads CASSPDREAAEKLFF. The CDR3 DNA is TGTGCCAGCTCACCAGACAGGGAGGCCGCCGAAAAACTGTTTTTT.

The rearrangement links TRBV9 to TRBJ2-1; TRBD2 agrees at 10 bases. The CDR3 contains 14 residues. The V gene's germline CDR1 is SGDLS and CDR2 YYNGEE. After removal of 3 bases from V and 6 bases from J, the junction contained 3 bases not matched to a gene. CDR3 sequence (DNA): TGTGCCAGCAGCGCAAGACTAGCGGGCAATGAGCAGTTCTTC. Translating gives CASSARLAGNEQFF.

This clone was seen a handful of times. This sequence joins TRBV10-3 and TRBJ1-1; tentative D call: TRBD1 (6 bases). The ends were cut back, 6 bases at V and 7 bases at J, with 15 bases in the middle. The CDR3 loop spans 13 amino acids. CDR1 and CDR2 (germline): ENHRY, SYGVKD. CDR3 sequence reads: CAIRDRWKDEAFF. In nucleotides, the CDR3 is TGTGCCATCAGGGACAGATGGAAGGATGAAGCTTTCTTT.

This clone has just a few counts. The chain joins TRBV5-1 to TRBJ2-5; 7 nucleotides agree with TRBD1. The CDR3 sequence is 14 residues long. Germline CDR1 reads SGHRS; CDR2 reads YFSETQ. V dropped 4 bases and J dropped 1; count of bases not matched to a gene: 4. CDR3 sequence: CASSTGQTQETQYF. CDR3 DNA sequence: TGCGCCAGCAGCACGGGACAGACCCAAGAGACCCAGTACTTC.

This chain joins TRBV7-2 and TRBJ1-2, with TRBD1 matching over 7 bases. The CDR3 has 15 amino acids. Trimming took 5 bases from V and 4 from J; bases not matched to a gene: 10. Germline loops: CDR1 SGHTA, CDR2 FQGNSA. The CDR3 region is CASSITGAQIYGYTF. CDR3 DNA: TGTGCCAGCAGCATAACAGGGGCGCAGATCTATGGCTACACCTTC.

This clone was counted a single time. This sequence joins TRBV7-6 and TRBJ2-7; 8 positions match TRBD2. Germline trimming cut 1 base from V and 5 bases from J; bases unmatched to any gene: 1. The CDR3 sequence is 13 residues long. Germline assignment: CDR1 SGHVS and CDR2 FNYEAQ. The CDR3 region has the DNA TGTGCCAGCAGCTTAGGCGGGAGGAACGAGCAGTACTTC. Amino acid sequence: CASSLGGRNEQYF.

This clone was recorded a few times. J is TRBJ1-5 and V is TRBV27; the D is unclear. The length of the CDR3 is 14 residues. Per germline, CDR1 MNHEY and CDR2 SMNVEV (reference sequence). Trimming pared 10 bases from V and 3 bases from J, leaving 16 bases between. The chain's CDR3 is CATRRVGDNQPQHF. The CDR3 nucleotides read TGTGCCACAAGACGCGTCGGGGACAATCAGCCCCAGCATTTT.

This CDR3 is CASSWSMGREGVDEQFF. The CDR3 DNA is TGTGCCAGCAGCTGGTCAATGGGACGGGAGGGCGTCGATGAGCAGTTCTTC. The gene calls are TRBV9 and TRBJ2-1; 8 nucleotides line up with TRBD2. The CDR3 loop spans 17 amino acids. CDR1 SGDLS and CDR2 YYNGEE come from the germline V gene. V shed 4 bases, J shed 8 bases, and the junction held 17 bases outside the gene matches.

DNA of the CDR3: TGTGCCAGTAGTATCGGGCTAGCGGGAGGTCTTACGCAGTATTTT. Protein product: CASSIGLAGGLTQYF. The genes are TRBV19 and TRBJ2-3; 11 nucleotides agree with TRBD2. This CDR3 contains 15 residues. Germline V gene lookup returns CDR1 LNHDA and CDR2 SQIVND (reference sequence). With V trimmed by 3 bases and J by 8 bases, 7 bases remained unmatched.

CDR3: CASSIYRGLQPQHF. As DNA, the CDR3 is TGTGCCAGCAGCATTTACAGGGGACTTCAGCCCCAGCATTTT. V gene TRBV7-2 combines with J gene TRBJ1-5, with TRBD1 matching 7 bases. V lost 5 bases and J lost 6; bases outside the gene matches: 7. Germline V gives CDR1 SGHTA, CDR2 FQGNSA. There are 14 residues in the CDR3.

The chain couples TRBV2 to TRBJ2-7, with a tentative D call TRBD2 (5 bases). Germline V gene lookup returns CDR1 SNHLY and CDR2 FYNNEI. Trimming removed 11 bases from V and 0 bases from J, with 11 bases in between. The CDR3 runs to 12 residues. CDR3 sequence: CAGSRDSYEQYF. DNA of the CDR3: TGTGCCGGGAGCCGGGACTCCTACGAGCAGTACTTC. Drawing the rest from reference TRBV2 and TRBJ2-7, the complete variable domain is EPEVTQTPSHQVTQMGQEVILRCVPISNHLYFYWYRQILGQKVEFLVSFYNNEISEKSEIFDDQFSVERPDGSNFTLKIRSTKLEDSAMYFCAGSRDSYEQYFGPGTRLTVT.

This rearrangement joins TRBV9 to TRBJ2-5; 9 bases are a match to TRBD2. The ends lost 0 bases at V and 0 bases at J; junction bases unmatched: 9. Germline V CDR1 and CDR2: SGDLS, YYNGEE. This CDR3 contains 18 residues. The CDR3 is CASSVEGAGGPYQETQYF. The DNA for the CDR3 is TGTGCCAGCAGCGTAGAAGGAGCGGGAGGCCCGTACCAAGAGACCCAGTACTTC.

This chain links TRBV29-1 with TRBJ2-7; 7 bases align to TRBD1. Per the germline V gene, CDR1 is SQVTM and CDR2 is ANQGSEA. The ends lost 7 bases at V and 3 bases at J; junction bases unmatched: 6. The CDR3 is 12 residues long. The CDR3 bases are TGCAGCGGGGCCGACAGGGTCTACGAGCAGTACTTC. This encodes CSGADRVYEQYF.

This rearrangement joins TRBV6-6 to TRBJ2-7; 10 bases fit TRBD1. CDR3 size: 14 residues. V shed 4 bases, J shed 2 bases, and the junction held 2 bases outside the gene matches. Per germline, CDR1 MNHNY and CDR2 SVGAGI (reference sequence). The CDR3 nucleotides are TGTGCCAGCAGTTGGGGACAGGGGACCTACGAGCAGTACTTC. Residues: CASSWGQGTYEQYF.

This chain joins TRBV5-1 and TRBJ2-1, with D uncertain. The CDR3 extends over 14 amino acids. Germline lookup yields CDR1 SGHRS and CDR2 YFSETQ. V was pared by 4 bases and J by 4 bases, with 12 bases between. This CDR3 reads CASSPYSSYNEQFF. CDR3 DNA sequence: TGCGCCAGCAGCCCCTACTCTAGTTACAATGAGCAGTTCTTC.

The gene calls are TRBV7-2 and TRBJ2-7, with 8 bases identical to TRBD2. Germline CDR1 and CDR2: SGHTA and FQGNSA. The CDR3 runs 15 residues. V was pared by 5 bases and J by 3 bases, with 9 bases of the junction left unmatched. CDR3 amino acids: CASSPRGGRYYEQYF. CDR3 coding DNA: TGTGCCAGCAGCCCCAGGGGCGGGAGGTACTACGAGCAGTACTTC.

The rearrangement joins TRBV7-9 to TRBJ1-2, with D possibly being TRBD1 (6 bases). The V gene's germline CDR1 is SEHNR and CDR2 FQNEAQ (reference sequence). Trimming removed 5 bases at V and 7 bases at J, with 14 bases between. The CDR3 runs 13 residues. CDR3 loop: CASSQGSRVGYTF. The CDR3 region has the DNA TGTGCCAGCAGCCAGGGGTCCCGGGTTGGCTACACCTTC.

The rearrangement uses TRBV7-2 and TRBJ2-7; D might be TRBD1 (6 bases). V was trimmed by 2 bases and J by 7 bases, leaving 9 bases between them. The CDR3 contains 12 residues. Germline V gene lookup returns CDR1 SGHTA and CDR2 FQGNSA. CDR3 amino acids: CASSLTGREQYF. The CDR3 DNA is TGTGCCAGCAGCTTAACAGGGCGTGAGCAGTACTTC.

The V and J genes are TRBV7-2 and TRBJ2-2; TRBD1 matches at 7 bases. The germline CDR1 and CDR2 sequences are SGHTA and FQGNSA. This CDR3 comprises 15 residues. Trimming took 2 bases from V and 4 from J; bases not matched to a gene: 4. The CDR3 reads CASSLLRQGTGELFF. Here the CDR3 DNA reads TGTGCCAGCAGCTTACTCAGACAGGGCACCGGGGAGCTGTTTTTT.

The chain couples TRBV7-2 to TRBJ2-5; tentative D call: TRBD2 (5 bases). CDR1 SGHTA and CDR2 FQGNSA come from the germline V gene. The CDR3 has 13 residues. The V end was cut by 3 bases, the J end by 0 bases, with 5 bases between. CDR3 sequence: CASSLDYQETQYF. Here the CDR3 DNA reads TGTGCCAGCAGCTTGGACTACCAAGAGACCCAGTACTTC.